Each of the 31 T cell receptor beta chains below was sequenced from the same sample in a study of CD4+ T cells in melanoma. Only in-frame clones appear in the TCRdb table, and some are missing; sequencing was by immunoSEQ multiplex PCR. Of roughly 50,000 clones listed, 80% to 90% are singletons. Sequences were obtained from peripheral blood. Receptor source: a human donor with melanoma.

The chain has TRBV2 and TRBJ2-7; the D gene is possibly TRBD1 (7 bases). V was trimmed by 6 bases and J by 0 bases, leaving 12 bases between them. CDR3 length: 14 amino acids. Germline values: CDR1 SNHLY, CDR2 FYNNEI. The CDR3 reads CASRAGTDSYEQYF. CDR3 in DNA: TGTGCCAGCAGGGCGGGGACAGACTCCTACGAGCAGTACTTC. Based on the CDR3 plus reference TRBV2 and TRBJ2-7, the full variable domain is EPEVTQTPSHQVTQMGQEVILRCVPISNHLYFYWYRQILGQKVEFLVSFYNNEISEKSEIFDDQFSVERPDGSNFTLKIRSTKLEDSAMYFCASRAGTDSYEQYFGPGTRLTVT.

This CDR3 reads CASSLDGLSNQPQHF. CDR3 nucleotide sequence: TGTGCCAGCAGCTTGGACGGGCTTAGCAATCAGCCCCAGCATTTT. The chain links TRBV5-4 to TRBJ1-5; D not resolved. The V gene's germline CDR1 is SGHNT and CDR2 YYREEE (reference sequence). V dropped 0 bases and J dropped 0 bases, with 7 bases sitting between them. The CDR3 is made up of 15 amino acids.

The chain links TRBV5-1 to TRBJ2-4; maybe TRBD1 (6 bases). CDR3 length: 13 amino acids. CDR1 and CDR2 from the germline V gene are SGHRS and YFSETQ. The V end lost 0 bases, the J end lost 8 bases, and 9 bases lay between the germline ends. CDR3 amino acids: CASSLGGRDIQYF. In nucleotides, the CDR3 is TGCGCCAGCAGCTTGGGGGGGCGAGACATTCAGTACTTC. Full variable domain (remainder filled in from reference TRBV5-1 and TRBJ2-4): KAGVTQTPRYLIKTRGQQVTLSCSPISGHRSVSWYQQTPGQGLQFLFEYFSETQRNKGNFPGRFSGRQFSNSRSEMNVSTLELGDSALYLCASSLGGRDIQYFGAGTRLSVL.

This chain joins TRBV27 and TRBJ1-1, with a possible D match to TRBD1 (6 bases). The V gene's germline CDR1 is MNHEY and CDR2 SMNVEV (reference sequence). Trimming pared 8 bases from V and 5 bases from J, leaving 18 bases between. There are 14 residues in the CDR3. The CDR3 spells CASGKQGPRTEAFF. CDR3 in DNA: TGTGCCAGCGGAAAACAGGGACCGCGGACTGAAGCTTTCTTT.

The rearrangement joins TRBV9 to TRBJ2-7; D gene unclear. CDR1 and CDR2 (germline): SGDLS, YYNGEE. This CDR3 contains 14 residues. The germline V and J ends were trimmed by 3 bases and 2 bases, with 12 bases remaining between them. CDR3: CASSGPLDPYEQYF. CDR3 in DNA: TGTGCCAGCAGCGGTCCCCTTGACCCCTACGAGCAGTACTTC.

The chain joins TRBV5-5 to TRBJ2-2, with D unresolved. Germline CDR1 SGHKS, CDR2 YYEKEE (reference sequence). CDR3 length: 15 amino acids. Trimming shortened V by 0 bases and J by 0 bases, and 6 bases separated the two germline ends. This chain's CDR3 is CASSLDSPNTGELFF. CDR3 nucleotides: TGTGCCAGCAGCTTGGACAGCCCGAACACCGGGGAGCTGTTTTTT.

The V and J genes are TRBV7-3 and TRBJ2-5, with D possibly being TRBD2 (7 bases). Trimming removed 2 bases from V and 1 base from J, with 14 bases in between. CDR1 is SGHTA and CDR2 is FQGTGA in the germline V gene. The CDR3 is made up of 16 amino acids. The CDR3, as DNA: TGTGCCAGCAGCTTATCCTCGGGGGGCGCCCAAGAGACCCAGTACTTC. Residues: CASSLSSGGAQETQYF.

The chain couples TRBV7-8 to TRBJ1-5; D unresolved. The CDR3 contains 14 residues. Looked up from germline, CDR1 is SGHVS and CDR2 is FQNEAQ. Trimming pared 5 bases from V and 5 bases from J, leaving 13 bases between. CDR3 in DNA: TGTGCCAGCAGCCCGTCCAGGACGGATCAGCCCCAGCATTTT. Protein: CASSPSRTDQPQHF. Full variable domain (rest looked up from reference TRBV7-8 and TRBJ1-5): GAGVSQSPRYKVAKRGQDVALRCDPISGHVSLFWYQQALGQGPEFLTYFQNEAQLDKSGLPSDRFFAERPEGSVSTLKIQRTQQEDSAVYLCASSPSRTDQPQHFGDGTRLSIL.

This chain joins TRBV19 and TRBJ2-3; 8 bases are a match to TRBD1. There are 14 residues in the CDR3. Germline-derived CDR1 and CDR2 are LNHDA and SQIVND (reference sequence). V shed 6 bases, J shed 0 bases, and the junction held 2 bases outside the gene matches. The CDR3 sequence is CASRRQGSTDTQYF. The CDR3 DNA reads TGTGCCAGTAGGCGACAGGGGAGCACAGATACGCAGTATTTT.

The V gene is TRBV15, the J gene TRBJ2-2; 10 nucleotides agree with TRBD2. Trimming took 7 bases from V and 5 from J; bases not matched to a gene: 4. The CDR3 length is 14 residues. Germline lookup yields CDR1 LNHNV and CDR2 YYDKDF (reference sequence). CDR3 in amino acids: CATTSGGRTGELFF. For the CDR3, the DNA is TGTGCCACCACTAGCGGGGGTAGGACCGGGGAGCTGTTTTTT.

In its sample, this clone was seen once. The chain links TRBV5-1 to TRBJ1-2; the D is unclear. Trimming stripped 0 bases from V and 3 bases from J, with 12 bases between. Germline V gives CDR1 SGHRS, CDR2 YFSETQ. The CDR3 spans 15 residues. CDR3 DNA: TGCGCCAGCAGCTTGGCGGAGCTTAAGGACTATGGCTACACCTTC. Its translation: CASSLAELKDYGYTF.

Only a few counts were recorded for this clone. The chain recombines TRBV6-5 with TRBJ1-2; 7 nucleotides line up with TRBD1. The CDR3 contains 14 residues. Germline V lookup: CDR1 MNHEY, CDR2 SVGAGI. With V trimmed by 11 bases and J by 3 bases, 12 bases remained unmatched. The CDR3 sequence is CASRELGQYYGYTF. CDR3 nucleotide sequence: TGTGCCTCCCGGGAATTGGGACAGTACTATGGCTACACCTTC.

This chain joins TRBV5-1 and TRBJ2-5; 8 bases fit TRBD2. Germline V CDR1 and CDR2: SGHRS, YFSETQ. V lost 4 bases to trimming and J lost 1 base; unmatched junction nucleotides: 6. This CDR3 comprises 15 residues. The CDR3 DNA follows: TGCGCCAGCAGCCCGCGGGGGGCGCCCCAAGAGACCCAGTACTTC. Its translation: CASSPRGAPQETQYF.

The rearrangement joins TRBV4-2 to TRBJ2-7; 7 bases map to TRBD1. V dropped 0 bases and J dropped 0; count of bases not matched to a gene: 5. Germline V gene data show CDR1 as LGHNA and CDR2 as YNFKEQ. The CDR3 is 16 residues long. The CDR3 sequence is CASSQESGTASYEQYF. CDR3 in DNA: TGTGCCAGCAGCCAAGAGTCGGGGACAGCCTCCTACGAGCAGTACTTC.

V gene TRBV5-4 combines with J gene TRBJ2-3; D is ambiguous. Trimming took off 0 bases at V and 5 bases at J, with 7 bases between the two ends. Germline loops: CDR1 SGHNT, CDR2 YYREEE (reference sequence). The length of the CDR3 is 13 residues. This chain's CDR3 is CASSLVDEDTQYF. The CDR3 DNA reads TGTGCCAGCAGCTTGGTGGACGAAGATACGCAGTATTTT. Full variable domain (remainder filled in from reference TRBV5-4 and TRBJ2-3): ETGVTQSPTHLIKTRGQQVTLRCSSQSGHNTVSWYQQALGQGPQFIFQYYREEENGRGNFPPRFSGLQFPNYSSELNVNALELDDSALYLCASSLVDEDTQYFGPGTRLTVL.

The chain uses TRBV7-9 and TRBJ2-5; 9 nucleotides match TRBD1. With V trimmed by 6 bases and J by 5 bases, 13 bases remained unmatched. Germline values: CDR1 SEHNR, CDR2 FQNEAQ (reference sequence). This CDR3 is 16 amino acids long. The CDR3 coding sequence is TGTGCCAGCAGACCTGGGACAGGGCCGCCGTGGGAGACCCAGTACTTC. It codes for CASRPGTGPPWETQYF.

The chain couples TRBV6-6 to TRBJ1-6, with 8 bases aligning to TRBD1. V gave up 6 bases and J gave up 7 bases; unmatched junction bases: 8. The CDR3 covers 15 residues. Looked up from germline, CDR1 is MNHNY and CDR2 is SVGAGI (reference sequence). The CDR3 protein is CASRFGRGQNSPLHF. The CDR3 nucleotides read TGTGCCAGCAGATTTGGCAGGGGGCAAAATTCACCCCTCCACTTT.

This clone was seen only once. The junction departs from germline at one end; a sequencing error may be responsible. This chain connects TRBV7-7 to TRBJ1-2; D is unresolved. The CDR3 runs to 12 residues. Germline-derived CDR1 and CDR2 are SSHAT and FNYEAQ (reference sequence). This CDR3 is CASSLEIYGYTF. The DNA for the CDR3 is TGTGCTAGCAGCTTAGAGATTTATGGCTACACCTTC.

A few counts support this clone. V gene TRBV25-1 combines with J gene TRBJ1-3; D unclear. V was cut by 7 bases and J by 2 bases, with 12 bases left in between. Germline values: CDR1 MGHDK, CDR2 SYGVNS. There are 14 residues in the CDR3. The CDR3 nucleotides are TGTGCCAGCAAGGCTGACACCGCTGGAAACACCATATATTTT. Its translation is CASKADTAGNTIYF.

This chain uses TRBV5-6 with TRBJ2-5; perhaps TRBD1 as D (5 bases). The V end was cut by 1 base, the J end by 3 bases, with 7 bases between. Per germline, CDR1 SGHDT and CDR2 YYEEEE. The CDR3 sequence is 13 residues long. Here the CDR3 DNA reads TGTGCCAGCAGCTTGCAGGGAAAAGAGACCCAGTACTTC. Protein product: CASSLQGKETQYF.

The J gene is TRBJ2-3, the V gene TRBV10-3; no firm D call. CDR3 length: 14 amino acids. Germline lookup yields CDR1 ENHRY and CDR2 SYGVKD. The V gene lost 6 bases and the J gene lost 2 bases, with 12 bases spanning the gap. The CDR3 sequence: CAIRRTLDTDTQYF. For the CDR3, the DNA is TGTGCCATCAGGCGGACGTTAGACACAGATACGCAGTATTTT.

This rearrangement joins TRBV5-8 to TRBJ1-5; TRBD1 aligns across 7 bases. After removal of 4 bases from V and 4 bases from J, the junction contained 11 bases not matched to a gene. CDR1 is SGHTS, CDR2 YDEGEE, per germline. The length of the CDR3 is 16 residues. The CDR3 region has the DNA TGTGCCAGCAGCCCTCCGGGACAGCTTTCAAATCAGCCCCAGCATTTT. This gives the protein CASSPPGQLSNQPQHF. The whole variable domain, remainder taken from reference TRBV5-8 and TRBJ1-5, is EAGVTQSPTHLIKTRGQQATLRCSPISGHTSVYWYQQALGLGLQFLLWYDEGEERNRGNFPPRFSGRQFPNYSSELNVNALELEDSALYLCASSPPGQLSNQPQHFGDGTRLSIL.

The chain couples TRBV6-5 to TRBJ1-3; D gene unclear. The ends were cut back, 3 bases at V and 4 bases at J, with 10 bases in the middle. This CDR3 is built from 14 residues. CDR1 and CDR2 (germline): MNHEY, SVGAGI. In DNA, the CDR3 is TGTGCCAGCAGTTATAGGGTTGGAGGAAACACCATATATTTT. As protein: CASSYRVGGNTIYF.

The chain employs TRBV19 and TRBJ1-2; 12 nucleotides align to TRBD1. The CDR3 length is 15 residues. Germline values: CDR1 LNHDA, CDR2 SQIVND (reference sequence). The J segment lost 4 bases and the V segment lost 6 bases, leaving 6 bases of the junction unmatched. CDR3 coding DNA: TGTGCCAGTAGGATTGGGACAGGGGGCGGCTATGGCTACACCTTC. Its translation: CASRIGTGGGYGYTF.

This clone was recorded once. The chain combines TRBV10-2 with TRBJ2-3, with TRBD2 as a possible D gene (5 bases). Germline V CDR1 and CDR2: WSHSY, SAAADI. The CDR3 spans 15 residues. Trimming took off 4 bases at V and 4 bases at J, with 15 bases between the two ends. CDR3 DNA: TGCGCCAGCAGTGTGAGCGGCCCCATCGCAGATACGCAGTATTTT. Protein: CASSVSGPIADTQYF.

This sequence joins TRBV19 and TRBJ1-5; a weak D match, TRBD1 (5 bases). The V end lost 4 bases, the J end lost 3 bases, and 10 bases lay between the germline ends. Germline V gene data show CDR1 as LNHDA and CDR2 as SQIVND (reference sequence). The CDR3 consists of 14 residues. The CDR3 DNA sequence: TGTGCCAGTAGTAGGGCAGGGAACAATCAGCCCCAGCATTTT. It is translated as CASSRAGNNQPQHF.

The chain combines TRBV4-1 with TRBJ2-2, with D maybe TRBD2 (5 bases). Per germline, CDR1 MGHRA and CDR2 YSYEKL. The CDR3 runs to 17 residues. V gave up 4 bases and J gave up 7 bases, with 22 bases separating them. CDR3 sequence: CASSLEVPVRAVGELFF. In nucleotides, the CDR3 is TGCGCCAGCAGCCTAGAGGTCCCTGTGCGGGCCGTCGGGGAGCTGTTTTTT.

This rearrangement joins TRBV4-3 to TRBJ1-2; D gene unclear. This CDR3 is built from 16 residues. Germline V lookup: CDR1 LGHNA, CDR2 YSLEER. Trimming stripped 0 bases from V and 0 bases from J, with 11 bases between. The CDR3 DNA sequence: TGCGCCAGCAGCCAAGATTTGATAGGGACTAACTATGGCTACACCTTC. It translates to CASSQDLIGTNYGYTF.

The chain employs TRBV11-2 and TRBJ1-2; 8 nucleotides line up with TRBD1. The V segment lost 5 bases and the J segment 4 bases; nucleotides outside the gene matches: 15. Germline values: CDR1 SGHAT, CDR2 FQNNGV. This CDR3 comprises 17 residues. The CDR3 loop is CASSPWATGALRYGYTF. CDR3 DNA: TGTGCCAGCAGCCCGTGGGCGACAGGGGCCCTACGCTATGGCTACACCTTC.

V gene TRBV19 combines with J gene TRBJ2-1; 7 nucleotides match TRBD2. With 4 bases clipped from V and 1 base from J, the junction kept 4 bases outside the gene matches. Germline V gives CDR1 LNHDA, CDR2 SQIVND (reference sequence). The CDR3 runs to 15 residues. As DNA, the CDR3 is TGTGCCAGTAGTACAGCGGGGCGGTCCTACAATGAGCAGTTCTTC. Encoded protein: CASSTAGRSYNEQFF.

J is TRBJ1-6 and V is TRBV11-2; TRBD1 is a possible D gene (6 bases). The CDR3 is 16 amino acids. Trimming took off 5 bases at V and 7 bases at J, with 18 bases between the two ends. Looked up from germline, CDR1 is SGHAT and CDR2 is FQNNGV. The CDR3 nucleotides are TGTGCCAGCAGCCCCCAGATGGGGGGCGGAAATTCACCCCTCCACTTT. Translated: CASSPQMGGGNSPLHF.